This entry lists 18 T cell receptor beta chains sequenced from one sample in a study of control samples from healthy donors and cancer patients. Libraries were prepared by immunoSEQ multiplex PCR; TCRdb keeps only in-frame clonotypes and omits some of them. Among tens of thousands of clones listed, more than 65% were seen once. Sample: formalin-fixed, paraffin-embedded tissue. The receptors come from a male donor with melanoma.

The chain carries TRBV9 and TRBJ2-7, with 8 bases identical to TRBD1. Germline trimming cut 4 bases from V and 7 bases from J; bases unmatched to any gene: 10. Per the germline V gene, CDR1 is SGDLS and CDR2 is YYNGEE. There are 14 residues in the CDR3. The CDR3 nucleotides read TGTGCCAGCAGCCCCGGACAGGGTACTATTGAGCAGTACTTC. Translated: CASSPGQGTIEQYF. Full variable domain (rest looked up from reference TRBV9 and TRBJ2-7): DSGVTQTPKHLITATGQRVTLRCSPRSGDLSVYWYQQSLDQGLQFLIQYYNGEERAKGNILERFSAQQFPDLHSELNLSSLELGDSALYFCASSPGQGTIEQYFGPGTRLTVT.

The rearrangement joins TRBV19 to TRBJ1-1, with unresolved D. The CDR3 extends over 15 amino acids. V was shortened by 5 bases and J by 3 bases, with 16 bases between the two germline ends. Germline V CDR1 and CDR2: LNHDA, SQIVND (reference sequence). The CDR3 DNA reads as TGTGCCAGTAGTGCAAGGGCGACACCGGACACTGAAGCTTTCTTT. It yields the protein CASSARATPDTEAFF.

A single count supports this clone. The chain combines TRBV27 with TRBJ2-3; TRBD1 matches 8 bases. CDR1 and CDR2 from the germline V gene are MNHEY and SMNVEV (reference sequence). The CDR3 runs 16 residues. V lost 5 bases, J lost 2 bases, and 9 bases stayed unmatched. Written as DNA, the CDR3 is TGTGCCAGCAGTATCCGTTGGGACAGGAACACAGATACGCAGTATTTT. Translated, it gives CASSIRWDRNTDTQYF.

The V call is TRBV2, the J call TRBJ2-7; D is possibly TRBD2 (5 bases). The ends were cut back, 4 bases at V and 1 base at J, with 5 bases in the middle. The germline V gene has CDR1 SNHLY and CDR2 FYNNEI. The CDR3 totals 12 residues. The CDR3: CASSGTSYEQYF. Here the CDR3 DNA reads TGTGCCAGCAGTGGGACTTCCTACGAGCAGTACTTC.

In the case of this clone: A read error may produce the germline difference seen at one junction end. The chain joins TRBV4-2 to TRBJ2-5; the D gene is possibly TRBD2 (6 bases). CDR3 length: 15 residues. CDR1 and CDR2 from the germline V gene are LGHNA and YNFKEQ. The CDR3 DNA reads as TGTGCCAACAGCTCCGGGAGCAGGTGGGGAGAGACCCAGTACTTC. This translates into CANSSGSRWGETQYF.

The genes are TRBV6-2 or TRBV6-3 and TRBJ2-1, with D possibly matching TRBD2 (5 bases). The V gene's germline CDR1 is MNHEY and CDR2 SVGEGT. The CDR3 loop spans 13 amino acids. With 2 bases removed from V and 9 bases from J, the gap between germline ends came to 11 bases. CDR3 protein: CASSYGAAGEQFF. Written as DNA, the CDR3 is TGTGCCAGCAGTTACGGTGCCGCGGGTGAGCAGTTCTTC.

V is TRBV2 and J is TRBJ2-7; 10 bases are shared with TRBD2. Germline V gene data show CDR1 as SNHLY and CDR2 as FYNNEI. V was clipped by 5 bases and J by 2 bases; unmatched bases: 6. The CDR3 sequence is 15 residues long. In DNA, the CDR3 is TGTGCCAGCAGTCCCCGGACTAGCGGAGCCTACGAGCAGTACTTC. As protein: CASSPRTSGAYEQYF.

This rearrangement joins TRBV23-1 to TRBJ1-2; TRBD1 matches 8 bases. TRBV23-1 is given ORF status, its function remaining uncertain. Trimming at V came to 0 bases and at J to 6 bases, leaving 15 bases not matched to a gene. The CDR3 extends over 18 amino acids. CDR3: CASSQSSTICGQGDGYTF. CDR3 sequence (DNA): TGCGCCAGCAGTCAATCGTCTACGATTTGCGGACAGGGAGATGGCTACACCTTC.

This sequence joins TRBV7-9 and TRBJ2-2; 8 bases agree with TRBD1. Germline assignment: CDR1 SEHNR and CDR2 FQNEAQ (reference sequence). V was clipped by 2 bases and J by 1 base; unmatched bases: 6. CDR3 length: 17 amino acids. The CDR3 spells CASSLITGGRNTGELFF. CDR3 coding DNA: TGTGCCAGCAGCTTAATTACAGGGGGAAGGAACACCGGGGAGCTGTTTTTT.

This clone is termed large. V usage is TRBV27 and J usage is TRBJ2-1; 10 nucleotides match TRBD1. Germline trimming cut 3 bases from V and 7 bases from J; bases unmatched to any gene: 15. Germline assignment: CDR1 MNHEY and CDR2 SMNVEV (reference sequence). This CDR3 contains 18 residues. CDR3 loop: CASSFLSAGGTGENEQFF. The DNA of the CDR3 is TGTGCCAGCAGTTTTCTGAGTGCCGGCGGGACAGGGGAGAATGAGCAGTTCTTC.

This clone was picked up a small number of times. V usage is TRBV6-5 and J usage is TRBJ2-1, with 8 bases matching TRBD2. V lost 6 bases to trimming and J lost 10 bases; unmatched junction nucleotides: 8. Germline CDR1 MNHEY, CDR2 SVGAGI. This CDR3 contains 13 residues. CDR3 region: CASSYVAGLEQFF. As DNA, the CDR3 is TGTGCCAGCAGCTATGTAGCGGGGTTAGAGCAGTTCTTC.

V usage is TRBV6-5 and J usage is TRBJ2-6, with TRBD2 as a possible D gene (5 bases). The length of the CDR3 is 16 residues. Per germline, CDR1 MNHEY and CDR2 SVGAGI. V shed 0 bases and J shed 4 bases, with 10 bases lying between them. CDR3 protein: CASSYSGGAGANVLTF. DNA of the CDR3: TGTGCCAGCAGTTACTCTGGAGGAGCCGGGGCCAACGTCCTGACTTTC.

This clone was observed a handful of times. The chain employs TRBV29-1 and TRBJ2-1, with 9 bases fitting TRBD1. The trim removed 4 bases at V and 4 bases at J, leaving 2 bases unmatched. The CDR3 covers 13 residues. The germline gives CDR1 SQVTM, CDR2 ANQGSEA. In nucleotides, the CDR3 is TGCAGCGTTGGACAGGGGGGTTACAATGAGCAGTTCTTC. This codes for CSVGQGGYNEQFF.

This chain connects TRBV4-1 to TRBJ1-5; perhaps TRBD1 as D (5 bases). Germline V CDR1 and CDR2: MGHRA, YSYEKL. This CDR3 region has 17 residues. V was trimmed by 0 bases and J by 6 bases, leaving 18 bases between them. As DNA, the CDR3 is TGCGCCAGCAGCCAAGACGTCGGGGGACGGTTTAGTCAGCCCCAGCATTTT. This encodes CASSQDVGGRFSQPQHF.

The chain links TRBV24-1 to TRBJ2-1, with a weak D call TRBD1 (5 bases). Per germline, CDR1 KGHDR and CDR2 SFDVKD. Trimming stripped 6 bases from V and 0 bases from J, with 11 bases between. The CDR3 has 15 amino acids. The CDR3 sequence: CATSQGRSSYNEQFF. The CDR3 nucleotides read TGTGCCACCAGTCAGGGCCGGAGCTCCTACAATGAGCAGTTCTTC.

The J gene is TRBJ2-7, the V gene TRBV23-1; no clear D. TRBV23-1 is designated an ORF whose function remains uncertain. The V gene lost 1 base and the J gene lost 3 bases, with 7 bases spanning the gap. The CDR3 sequence is 13 residues long. The CDR3 region has the DNA TGCGCCAGCAGTCAATTTGACGGCTACGAGCAGTACTTC. Protein sequence: CASSQFDGYEQYF.

This clone was counted many times. This chain uses TRBV11-1 with TRBJ2-5; a weak D match, TRBD1 (6 bases). Germline V CDR1 and CDR2: SGHAT, FQDESV (reference sequence). CDR3 length: 14 amino acids. V was cut by 5 bases and J by 3 bases, with 13 bases left in between. This CDR3 reads CASSPQGQKETQYF. CDR3 DNA sequence: TGTGCCAGCAGCCCACAGGGACAAAAAGAGACCCAGTACTTC.

J is TRBJ2-7 and V is TRBV6-4, with 10 bases that match TRBD2. From germline, CDR1 is MRHNA and CDR2 SNTAGT. V lost 6 bases, J lost 3 bases, and 14 bases stayed unmatched. This CDR3 has 17 residues. The CDR3 region is CASSSGSIGTSVYEQYF. DNA of the CDR3: TGTGCCAGCAGCAGTGGGTCGATTGGGACTAGCGTCTACGAGCAGTACTTC.